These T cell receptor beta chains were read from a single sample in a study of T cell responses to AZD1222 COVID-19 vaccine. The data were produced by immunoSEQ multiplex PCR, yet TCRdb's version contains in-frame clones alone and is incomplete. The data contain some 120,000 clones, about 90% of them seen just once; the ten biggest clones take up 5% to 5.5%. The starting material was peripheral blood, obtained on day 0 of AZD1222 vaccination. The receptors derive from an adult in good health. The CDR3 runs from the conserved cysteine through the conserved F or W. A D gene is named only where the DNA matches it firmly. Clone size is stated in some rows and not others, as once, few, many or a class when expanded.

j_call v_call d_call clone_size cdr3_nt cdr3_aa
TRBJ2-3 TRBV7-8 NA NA TGTGCCAGCAGCTTAGCGGGAGATCGAGATACGCAGTATTTT CASSLAGDRDTQYF
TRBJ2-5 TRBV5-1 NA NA TGCGCCAGCAACATCCGGGGCCTCCAAGAGACCCAGTACTTC CASNIRGLQETQYF
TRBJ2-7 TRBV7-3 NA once TGTGCCAGCAGCTTAGCGGGAAGCTCCTACGAGCAGTACTTC CASSLAGSSYEQYF
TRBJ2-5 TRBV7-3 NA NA TGTGCCAGCAGCCCAAGTGGGTTTGGCCAAGAGACCCAGTACTTC CASSPSGFGQETQYF
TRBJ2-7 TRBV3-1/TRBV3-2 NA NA TGTGCCAGCAGCCAAGGAACGACCGTAGCCATCTACGAGCAGTACTTC CASSQGTTVAIYEQYF
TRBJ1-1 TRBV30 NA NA TGTGCCTGGGGCCGGGTCCGGACCGTTGTTTTCTTT CAWGRVRTVVFF
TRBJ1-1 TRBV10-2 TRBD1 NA TGCGCCAGCAGACCCCCACAGGGGTGGAGGAAAAACACTGAAGCTTTCTTT CASRPPQGWRKNTEAFF
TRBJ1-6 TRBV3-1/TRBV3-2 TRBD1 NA TGTGCCAGCAGCCAAGGGGGACAGGGGGTTTATTCACCCCTCCACTTT CASSQGGQGVYSPLHF
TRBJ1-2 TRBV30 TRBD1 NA TGTGCCTGGAGTACCCGACAGGGTGCAAGGGATGGCTACACCTTC CAWSTRQGARDGYTF
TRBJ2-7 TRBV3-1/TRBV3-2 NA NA TGTGCCAGCAGCCAACGCTACGAGCAGTACTTC CASSQRYEQYF
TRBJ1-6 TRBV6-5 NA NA TGTGCCAGCAGTTACTCTAACTCACCCCTCCACTTT CASSYSNSPLHF
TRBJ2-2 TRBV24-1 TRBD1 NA TGTGCCACAGGGGACAGGGGCTTGAACACCGGGGAGCTGTTTTTT CATGDRGLNTGELFF
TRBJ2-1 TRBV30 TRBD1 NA TGTGCCTGGAGTGACCCAAGGACAGGGGCGGATGAGCAGTTCTTC CAWSDPRTGADEQFF
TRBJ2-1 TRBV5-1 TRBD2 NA TGCGCCACCAGGCAGGCTAGCGGGAGCAGGAATGAGCAGTTCTTC CATRQASGSRNEQFF
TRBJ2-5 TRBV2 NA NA TGTGCCACCAACAGGGAGTTTATAGAGACCCAGTACTTC CATNREFIETQYF
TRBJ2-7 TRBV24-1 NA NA TGTGCCACCGGACTGACTAGAGGGGGAGCCTACGAGCAGTACTTC CATGLTRGGAYEQYF
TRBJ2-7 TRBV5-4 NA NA TGTGCCAGCAGCTCGGCGGGCGGCGGGGGCCCCTACGAGCAGTACTTC CASSSAGGGGPYEQYF
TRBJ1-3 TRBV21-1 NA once TGTGCCAGCAGACCTCTAGTTCCAGGAAACACCATATATTTT CASRPLVPGNTIYF